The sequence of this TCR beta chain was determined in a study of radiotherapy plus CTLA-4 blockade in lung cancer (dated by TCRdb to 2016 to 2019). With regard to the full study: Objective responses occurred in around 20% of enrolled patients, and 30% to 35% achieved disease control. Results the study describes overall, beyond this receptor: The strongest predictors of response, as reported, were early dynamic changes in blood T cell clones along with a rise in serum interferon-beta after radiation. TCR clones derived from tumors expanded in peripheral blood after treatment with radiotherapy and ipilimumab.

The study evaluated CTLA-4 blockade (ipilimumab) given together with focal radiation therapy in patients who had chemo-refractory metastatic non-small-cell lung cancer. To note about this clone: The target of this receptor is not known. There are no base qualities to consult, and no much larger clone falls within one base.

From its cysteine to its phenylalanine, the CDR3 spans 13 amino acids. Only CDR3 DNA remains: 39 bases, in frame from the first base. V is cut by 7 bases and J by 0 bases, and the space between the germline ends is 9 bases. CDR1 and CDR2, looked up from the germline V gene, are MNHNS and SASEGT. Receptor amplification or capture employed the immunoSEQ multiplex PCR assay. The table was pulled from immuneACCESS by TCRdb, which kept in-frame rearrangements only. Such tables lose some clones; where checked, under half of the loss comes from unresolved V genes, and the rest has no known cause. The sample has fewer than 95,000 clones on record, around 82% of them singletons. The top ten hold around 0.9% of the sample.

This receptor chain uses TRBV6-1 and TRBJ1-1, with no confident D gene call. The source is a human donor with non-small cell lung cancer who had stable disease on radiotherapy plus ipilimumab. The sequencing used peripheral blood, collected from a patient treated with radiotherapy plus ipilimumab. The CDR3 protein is CASKEVLNTEAFF. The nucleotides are TGTGCCAGCAAAGAAGTTCTGAACACTGAAGCTTTCTTT.